A single sample gave rise to the 20 T cell receptor beta chains below, sequenced in a study of blood T cell repertoires in COVID-19. Generated by immunoSEQ multiplex PCR, the TCRdb table keeps only in-frame clones and is missing some. The sample lists fewer than 100,000 clones, over 70% occurring once. The specimen was peripheral blood. These receptors all come from a man between 65 and 85 years old with acute or convalescent COVID-19.

V usage is TRBV30 and J usage is TRBJ2-3, with D possibly being TRBD2 (5 bases). The CDR3 loop spans 14 amino acids. V lost 4 bases and J lost 0, with 11 bases in between. The germline V gene encodes CDR1 GTSNPN and CDR2 SVGIG (reference sequence). The CDR3 DNA is TGTGCCTGGAACCCCACGGGGAGCACAGATACGCAGTATTTT. It yields the protein CAWNPTGSTDTQYF.

The V and J genes are TRBV19 and TRBJ1-1, with D perhaps TRBD1 (6 bases). With 2 bases removed from V and 0 bases from J, the gap between germline ends came to 10 bases. The germline gives CDR1 LNHDA, CDR2 SQIVND (reference sequence). CDR3 length: 15 residues. The CDR3 bases are TGTGCCAGTAGTATAACGGGACATCTGAACACTGAAGCTTTCTTT. Translated: CASSITGHLNTEAFF.

V usage is TRBV6-5 and J usage is TRBJ2-7; 10 bases line up with TRBD1. V trimming: 2 bases; J trimming: 1 base; junction bases outside the gene matches: 2. CDR1 MNHEY and CDR2 SVGAGI come from the germline V gene. CDR3 length: 15 residues. CDR3 sequence: CASSYRDRGSYEQYF. The CDR3 coding sequence is TGTGCCAGCAGTTACAGGGACAGGGGATCCTACGAGCAGTACTTC.

V usage is TRBV6-2 or TRBV6-3 and J usage is TRBJ1-1; TRBD1 agrees at 7 bases. In germline, CDR1 is MNHEY, CDR2 SVGEGT. CDR3 length: 14 amino acids. The trim removed 5 bases at V and 4 bases at J, leaving 7 bases unmatched. The CDR3 coding sequence is TGTGCCAGCAGTCTCCTGACAGGGACCACTGAAGCTTTCTTT. Protein product: CASSLLTGTTEAFF.

J is TRBJ2-7 and V is TRBV5-1; 12 nucleotides agree with TRBD2. Germline V gene sequence: CDR1 SGHRS, CDR2 YFSETQ. The J segment lost 2 bases and the V segment lost 4 bases, leaving 7 bases of the junction unmatched. CDR3 length equals 16 residues. CDR3 sequence reads: CASSPWTSGAPYEQYF. The CDR3 coding sequence is TGCGCCAGCAGCCCCTGGACTAGCGGGGCCCCCTACGAGCAGTACTTC.

The rearrangement joins TRBV5-4 to TRBJ2-7; D may be TRBD2 (5 bases). Germline-derived CDR1 and CDR2 are SGHNT and YYREEE (reference sequence). Trimming shortened V by 4 bases and J by 7 bases, and 21 bases separated the two germline ends. The CDR3 runs to 15 residues. This CDR3 reads CASSPPSFRPGEQYF. The CDR3, as DNA: TGTGCCAGCAGCCCTCCCTCATTTCGACCGGGGGAGCAGTACTTC.

The J gene is TRBJ2-4, the V gene TRBV7-2, with a weak D call TRBD2 (6 bases). The V gene lost 3 bases and the J gene lost 9 bases, with 15 bases spanning the gap. The V gene's germline CDR1 is SGHTA and CDR2 FQGNSA. This CDR3 region has 14 residues. The CDR3 coding sequence is TGTGCCAGCAGCTTCGGGGACGGGAGCTTCATTCAGTACTTC. It codes for CASSFGDGSFIQYF.

The chain combines TRBV30 with TRBJ1-1; a possible D gene is TRBD1 (6 bases). The CDR3 length is 13 residues. Trimming took off 3 bases at V and 1 base at J, with 9 bases between the two ends. Per germline, CDR1 GTSNPN and CDR2 SVGIG (reference sequence). The CDR3 spells CAWRRTANTEAFF. In DNA form, the CDR3 reads TGTGCCTGGAGGAGGACAGCGAACACTGAAGCTTTCTTT.

Only a few counts were recorded for this clone. In the same sample, other DNA sequences code for this CDR3. The chain has TRBV9 and TRBJ2-3, with D possibly matching TRBD1 (6 bases). There are 15 residues in the CDR3. V was clipped by 0 bases and J by 3 bases, with 11 bases between them. Looked up from germline, CDR1 is SGDLS and CDR2 is YYNGEE. The CDR3: CASSVEQGRTDTQYF. The CDR3 nucleotides are TGTGCCAGCAGCGTAGAGCAGGGGCGTACAGATACGCAGTATTTT.

The genes are TRBV27 and TRBJ1-1, with 12 bases fitting TRBD1. V dropped 3 bases and J dropped 5; count of bases not matched to a gene: 7. There are 16 residues in the CDR3. Germline CDR1 is MNHEY and CDR2 is SMNVEV (reference sequence). In DNA form, the CDR3 reads TGTGCCAGCAGTTTGCCTCCGGGACAGGGGGCAACTGAAGCTTTCTTT. Translating gives CASSLPPGQGATEAFF.

The chain couples TRBV9 to TRBJ2-2; perhaps TRBD1 as D (6 bases). Germline V lookup: CDR1 SGDLS, CDR2 YYNGEE. Trimming stripped 1 base from V and 7 bases from J, with 14 bases between. CDR3 size: 15 residues. In DNA form, the CDR3 reads TGTGCCAGCAGCGTACTAAACAGGGTCGGCGGGGAGCTGTTTTTT. Translating it yields CASSVLNRVGGELFF.

This clone came up a few times. The V gene is TRBV6-5, the J gene TRBJ2-1; a possible D gene is TRBD2 (6 bases). CDR1 and CDR2 from the germline V gene are MNHEY and SVGAGI. CDR3 length: 14 residues. The V and J ends lost 10 bases and 7 bases respectively, with 20 bases between them. This chain's CDR3 is CAIKAAGRINEQFF. The DNA for the CDR3 is TGTGCCATCAAAGCCGCGGGACGGATTAATGAGCAGTTCTTC.

The chain recombines TRBV2 with TRBJ2-3; 7 nucleotides match TRBD2. V trimming: 9 bases; J trimming: 2 bases; junction bases outside the gene matches: 20. The V gene's germline CDR1 is SNHLY and CDR2 FYNNEI. The CDR3 spans 18 residues. The DNA of the CDR3 is TGTGCCAGAGAGGGCTTTCGAGGCGGGAGTCCCTCCACAGATACGCAGTATTTT. The encoded protein is CAREGFRGGSPSTDTQYF.

The chain employs TRBV24-1 and TRBJ1-5; 7 bases agree with TRBD1. Looked up from germline, CDR1 is KGHDR and CDR2 is SFDVKD. This CDR3 has 14 amino acids. V shed 12 bases, J shed 5 bases, and the junction held 12 bases outside the gene matches. The CDR3 nucleotides are TGTGCCGCCGCCAGGGGGGCTGCGGATCAGCCCCAGCATTTT. As protein: CAAARGAADQPQHF.

V gene TRBV5-1 combines with J gene TRBJ2-1; TRBD2 agrees at 16 bases. CDR1 and CDR2 from the germline V gene are SGHRS and YFSETQ. V gave up 0 bases and J gave up 5 bases; unmatched junction bases: 8. The CDR3 spans 19 residues. The CDR3 DNA reads as TGCGCCAGCAGCTTGGAATGGGGGACTAGCGGGAGGGCAGACAATGAGCAGTTCTTC. It encodes CASSLEWGTSGRADNEQFF.

The chain has TRBV5-1 and TRBJ2-7; D is uncertain. This CDR3 is 12 amino acids long. The germline CDR1 and CDR2 sequences are SGHRS and YFSETQ. V was cut by 7 bases and J by 3 bases, with 11 bases left in between. CDR3 DNA sequence: TGCGCCAGCGGAGACCTGGGCTACGAGCAGTACTTC. It translates to CASGDLGYEQYF.

This clone was counted only a few times. CDR3 sequence: CASSLFGGGKGEQYF. For the CDR3, the DNA is TGTGCCAGCAGCTTGTTTGGGGGAGGGAAGGGCGAGCAGTACTTC. J is TRBJ2-7 and V is TRBV5-4; 7 nucleotides agree with TRBD2. Germline V gives CDR1 SGHNT, CDR2 YYREEE (reference sequence). CDR3 length: 15 amino acids. Trimming at V came to 1 base and at J to 6 bases, leaving 10 bases not matched to a gene.

V and J are TRBV7-2 and TRBJ2-3; TRBD2 matches at 11 bases. The CDR3 runs to 15 residues. Per germline, CDR1 SGHTA and CDR2 FQGNSA. J was trimmed by 11 bases and V by 5 bases; bases with no gene match: 12. The CDR3 sequence: CASSRSSGGPRGQYF. CDR3 nucleotide sequence: TGTGCCAGCAGCCGCTCTAGCGGGGGGCCCCGGGGGCAGTATTTT.

This clone was recorded only once. CDR3 in DNA: TGTGCCTCCCCGGGACAGGGGGGTCGGGAGCAGTTCTTC. This encodes CASPGQGGREQFF. The chain has TRBV30 and TRBJ2-1; 11 positions match TRBD1. The CDR3 extends over 13 amino acids. J lost 10 bases, V lost 7 bases, and 9 bases had no gene match. The germline V gene has CDR1 GTSNPN and CDR2 SVGIG (reference sequence).

This chain uses TRBV7-2 with TRBJ1-1; TRBD1 might be the D (5 bases). Germline CDR1 SGHTA, CDR2 FQGNSA. Trimming left V 4 bases short and J 3 bases short, with 15 bases between. The CDR3 totals 15 residues. CDR3 sequence (DNA): TGTGCCAGCAGCTCAAACCCCGCAGGGCACACTGAAGCTTTCTTT. Its protein product is CASSSNPAGHTEAFF.